One TCR beta chain is described in this entry. The read falls 3 residues short of the CDR3 end, and the missing part is taken from the germline J gene. Germline values: CDR1 LGHNT, CDR2 FRNRAP. Trimming cost V 1 base and J 2 bases, with 9 bases left between them. CDR3 length equals 15 residues. The sample is drawn from a study of T cells in women clearing cervical HPV infection. Looking at the study overall: Case blood was drawn when the lesion was first found; control blood after infection became undetectable.

Here immunoSEQ multiplex PCR was the method, and the copy in TCRdb shows in-frame clones only, minus some. The record lists about 22,000 clones, of which the ten most abundant hold approximately 9.8%. This clonotype was obtained from a woman aged 18-70 years with a cervical HPV16 infection that either progressed to CIN3+ or cleared (not recorded which). The chain uses TRBV12-5 and TRBJ2-1, with a weak D call TRBD2 (5 bases). The material sequenced was blood buffy coat. The sequenced part of the CDR3 DNA is TGTGCTAGTGGTTTGGGGGAAGCGGCCTACAATGAG. It is translated as CASGLGEAAYNE. The complete CDR3 protein is CASGLGEAAYNEQFF.